The clone carrying this T cell receptor beta chain was detected only a few times. These data come from a study of blood T cell repertoires in COVID-19. At the level of the study: From T cells, B-cell-depleted T cells, or PBMCs came the material, which was cDNA or gDNA.

V shed 1 base and J shed 0 bases, with 7 bases lying between them. Germline loops: CDR1 SNHLY, CDR2 FYNNEI. This CDR3 is 15 amino acids long. In the source study's methods: The authors estimated nucleated cell counts from reference gene primer amplification. Produced via immunoSEQ multiplex PCR; TCRdb's table is partial and in-frame only. That table gives V, J and clone size, and the DNA gave D and trimming. The sample contains 150,000 to 200,000 clones, more than 75% of which appear only once. The source material was peripheral blood. The chain has TRBV2 and TRBJ2-4; D remains unclear. This clonotype was obtained from a man aged 18 to 30 with active or convalescent COVID-19. CDR3 amino acids: CASSEEQLAKNIQYF. The CDR3 region has the DNA TGTGCCAGCAGTGAAGAGCAACTAGCCAAAAACATTCAGTACTTC.